This T cell receptor (beta chain) was captured by sequencing in a study of identifying expanded T cells in peripheral blood. Generated by immunoSEQ multiplex PCR, the TCRdb table keeps only in-frame clones and is missing some. The sample contains around 70,000 clones, roughly 90% of which appear only once. Concerning this clone itself: The antigen is not known.

Points from the study as a whole: Across healthy donors, higher total template counts meant significantly greater roughly 2-week count variance.

V dropped 1 base and J dropped 4 bases, with 11 bases sitting between them. Germline values: CDR1 SGHRS, CDR2 YFSETQ. CDR3 size: 14 residues. The sequence derives from a person aged 18 to 75 in good health. Specimen: blood. V gene TRBV5-1 combines with J gene TRBJ1-1; D is ambiguous. The chain's CDR3 is CASSLSWEATEAFF. The CDR3 region has the DNA TGCGCCAGCAGCTTGTCCTGGGAGGCCACTGAAGCTTTCTTT.